This TCR beta chain was identified during a study of cytomegalovirus exposure and HLA in healthy donors. The PCR employed 60 Vbeta primers together with 13 Jbeta primers. The data were produced by immunoSEQ multiplex PCR, yet TCRdb's version contains in-frame clones alone and is incomplete. The data show 150,000 to 200,000 clones, about four fifths seen once. V was clipped by 2 bases and J by 8 bases; unmatched bases: 8. Germline V gene sequence: CDR1 MDHEN, CDR2 SYDVKM. CDR3 length: 15 residues. Only one count was recorded for this clone. Sequenced sample: PBMCs. This TCR was sampled from a woman aged 18-35 years in good health and CMV-seronegative. The chain employs TRBV28 and TRBJ2-1; 8 bases agree with TRBD2. CDR3 region: CASSLRLAHRDEQFF. The CDR3 DNA reads as TGTGCCAGCAGTTTAAGACTAGCGCACAGGGATGAGCAGTTCTTC.